These 26 T cell receptor beta chains share one sample of origin, sequenced in a study of patients and donors after allogeneic stem cell transplantation. TCRdb used MiXCR to reprocess the RT-PCR reads, holding one entry per CDR3 protein. The data show about 960,000 distinct CDR3 sequences, around 17% seen once. The specimen was blood, either unsorted or a sorted T cell fraction (not recorded which). The receptor set was obtained from a human donor who was either an allogeneic HSCT recipient or a stem cell or donor lymphocyte infusion donor (not recorded which). It is not recorded whose cells these are; they may come from a transplant donor.

The rearrangement uses TRBV6-1 and TRBJ1-1; D is unclear. This CDR3 contains 13 residues. V was clipped by 5 bases and J by 1 base, with 8 bases between them. Per the germline V gene, CDR1 is MNHNS and CDR2 is SASEGT. The CDR3 is CASSIHRNTEAFF. DNA for the CDR3: TGTGCCAGCAGTATTCATCGGAACACTGAAGCTTTCTTT.

This clonotype was seen ten or more times. This sequence joins TRBV6-1 and TRBJ1-2; 7 nucleotides match TRBD1. V was clipped by 1 base and J by 2 bases; unmatched bases: 10. From germline, CDR1 is MNHNS and CDR2 SASEGT. The CDR3 has 17 amino acids. CDR3 loop: CASSEDADRRLNYGYTF. The DNA of the CDR3 is TGTGCCAGCAGTGAAGATGCGGACAGGCGTCTCAACTATGGCTACACCTTC.

The CDR3 here is CASSLGPGGQYF. CDR3 nucleotide sequence: TGTGCCAGCAGTTTAGGCCCCGGAGGGCAGTACTTC. The chain joins TRBV12-3 or TRBV12-4 to TRBJ2-7, with D perhaps matching TRBD2 (5 bases). The CDR3 has 12 amino acids. Trimming took off 1 base at V and 9 bases at J, with 10 bases between the two ends.

The rearrangement uses TRBV3-1 and TRBJ2-5, with TRBD2 as a possible D gene (6 bases). V was shortened by 4 bases and J by 4 bases, with 19 bases between the two germline ends. CDR3 size: 16 residues. CDR1 is LGHDT and CDR2 is YNNKEL in the germline V gene (reference sequence). CDR3 loop: CASSRRSSGVGETQYF. The CDR3 DNA sequence: TGTGCCAGCAGCCGTCGGAGTAGCGGTGTCGGAGAGACCCAGTACTTC.

This clonotype was detected a few times. V is TRBV20-1 and J is TRBJ2-5; D uncertain. CDR3 length equals 15 residues. From germline, CDR1 is DFQATT and CDR2 SNEGSKA (reference sequence). V was clipped by 0 bases and J by 5 bases, with 16 bases between them. CDR3 loop: CSARERTALGETQYF. The CDR3 nucleotides are TGCAGTGCTAGAGAAAGAACAGCGCTAGGGGAGACCCAGTACTTC.

The chain joins TRBV2 to TRBJ1-4, with D possibly TRBD1 on 5 matching bases. In germline, CDR1 is SNHLY, CDR2 FYNNEI. The V gene lost 8 bases and the J gene lost 8 bases, with 15 bases spanning the gap. The CDR3 has 13 amino acids. DNA of the CDR3: TGTGCCAGCGGGGGGTCGTGGAGGGAAAAACTGTTTTTT. It encodes CASGGSWREKLFF.

The CDR3, as DNA: TGCGCCAGCAGGCTCCACTACTCCTACAATGAGCAGTTCTTC. Protein product: CASRLHYSYNEQFF. The rearrangement links TRBV5-1 to TRBJ2-1; D ambiguous. Germline V gene lookup returns CDR1 SGHRS and CDR2 YFSETQ. The CDR3 has 14 residues. The ends were cut back, 5 bases at V and 0 bases at J, with 9 bases in the middle.

In its sample, this clonotype was seen many times. DNA for the CDR3: TGCAGCGTTGGAATGGGGGCGTACGAGCAGTACTTC. This gives the protein CSVGMGAYEQYF. The chain combines TRBV29-1 with TRBJ2-7; TRBD1 is a possible D gene (6 bases). Germline CDR1 is SQVTM and CDR2 is ANQGSEA. The V gene lost 4 bases and the J gene lost 4 bases, with 11 bases spanning the gap. CDR3 length: 12 residues.

The V call is TRBV29-1, the J call TRBJ2-5; 9 bases align to TRBD1. The CDR3 is 12 amino acids. With V trimmed by 7 bases and J by 7 bases, 7 bases remained unmatched. CDR1 SQVTM and CDR2 ANQGSEA come from the germline V gene. CDR3 in amino acids: CSDGQGLGTQYF. CDR3 coding DNA: TGCAGCGACGGACAGGGGCTCGGGACCCAGTACTTC. Filled out from reference TRBV29-1 and TRBJ2-5, the complete variable domain reads SAVISQKPSRDICQRGTSLTIQCQVDSQVTMMFWYRQQPGQSLTLIATANQGSEATYESGFVIDKFPISRPNLTFSTLTVSNMSPEDSSIYLCSDGQGLGTQYFGPGTRLLVL.

The chain combines TRBV6-1 with TRBJ2-5, with D possibly TRBD1 on 6 matching bases. Germline V gene sequence: CDR1 MNHNS, CDR2 SASEGT. There are 13 residues in the CDR3. The germline V and J ends were trimmed by 5 bases and 5 bases, with 12 bases remaining between them. The CDR3 reads CASSRTVRETQYF. In nucleotides, the CDR3 is TGTGCCAGCAGTCGGACAGTGCGGGAGACCCAGTACTTC.

V is TRBV7-2 and J is TRBJ1-5; D may be TRBD1 (5 bases). With 4 bases removed from V and 4 bases from J, the gap between germline ends came to 17 bases. This CDR3 comprises 16 residues. Germline assignment: CDR1 SGHTA and CDR2 FQGNSA. CDR3 nucleotides: TGTGCCAGCAGCTGGGGGGAACTCATTCGGAATCAGCCCCAGCATTTT. Residues: CASSWGELIRNQPQHF. The full variable domain, in which reference TRBV7-2 and TRBJ1-5 provide the parts outside the CDR3, is GAGVSQSPSNKVTEKGKDVELRCDPISGHTALYWYRQSLGQGLEFLIYFQGNSAPDKSGLPSDRFSAERTGGSVSTLTIQRTQQEDSAVYLCASSWGELIRNQPQHFGDGTRLSIL.

This clonotype was seen more than once but under ten times. V and J are TRBV5-1 and TRBJ2-7; 7 bases agree with TRBD1. The CDR3 length is 16 residues. Germline V gene data show CDR1 as SGHRS and CDR2 as YFSETQ. V gave up 1 base and J gave up 1 base; unmatched junction bases: 8. The CDR3 sequence: CASSLRTGRLSYEQYF. In nucleotides, the CDR3 is TGCGCCAGCAGCTTGAGGACAGGAAGGTTATCCTACGAGCAGTACTTC.

V usage is TRBV3-1 and J usage is TRBJ2-7, with D possibly being TRBD1 or TRBD2 (5 bases each). V was cut by 4 bases and J by 0 bases, with 10 bases left in between. The length of the CDR3 is 14 residues. CDR1 is LGHDT, CDR2 YNNKEL, per germline (reference sequence). As DNA, the CDR3 is TGTGCCAGCAGCCGAGGGGACGGCTCCTACGAGCAGTACTTC. Its translation: CASSRGDGSYEQYF.

A few counts support this clonotype. The V gene is TRBV12-5, the J gene TRBJ2-5, with 8 nucleotides matching TRBD1. Germline CDR1 is LGHNT and CDR2 is FRNRAP. The CDR3 is 13 residues long. V shed 4 bases, J shed 4 bases, and the junction held 2 bases outside the gene matches. The CDR3 nucleotides are TGTGCTAGTGGTTCAGACAGGGGAGAGACCCAGTACTTC. This encodes CASGSDRGETQYF.

This clonotype showed up just a few times. DNA of the CDR3: TGTGCCAGCAGTTTCGGGACGGGAGAGGAGCAGTTCTTC. It yields the protein CASSFGTGEEQFF. This chain uses TRBV27 with TRBJ2-1, with a possible D match to TRBD2 (6 bases). The germline V gene has CDR1 MNHEY and CDR2 SMNVEV (reference sequence). Deletions cut 3 bases from V and 10 bases from J, with 13 bases between. The CDR3 is 13 residues long.

The chain recombines TRBV5-1 with TRBJ1-1; D ambiguous. The CDR3 extends over 11 amino acids. The ends were cut back, 1 base at V and 11 bases at J, with 9 bases in the middle. Per the germline V gene, CDR1 is SGHRS and CDR2 is YFSETQ. As DNA, the CDR3 is TGCGCCAGCAGCTTGAACGGGGATGCTTTCTTT. It is translated as CASSLNGDAFF.

The chain recombines TRBV24-1 with TRBJ2-7, with a weak D call TRBD1 (6 bases). In germline, CDR1 is KGHDR, CDR2 SFDVKD. The CDR3 consists of 18 residues. The V end was cut by 4 bases, the J end by 0 bases, with 21 bases between. The CDR3 DNA follows: TGTGCCACCAGTGAGTCACCAGGGACCGGGACAAACTCCTACGAGCAGTACTTC. Its translation is CATSESPGTGTNSYEQYF.

This clonotype has more than one count but fewer than ten. The rearrangement links TRBV20-1 to TRBJ1-2; D not resolved. The CDR3 runs 12 residues. Trimming pared 4 bases from V and 7 bases from J, leaving 13 bases between. Germline V CDR1 and CDR2: DFQATT, SNEGSKA (reference sequence). The CDR3, as DNA: TGCAGTGCTATTGGGGAGATGGGTGGCTACACCTTC. This codes for CSAIGEMGGYTF.

This clonotype appeared a few times. The chain is built from TRBV15 and TRBJ1-1; a weak D match, TRBD1 (5 bases). The CDR3 sequence is 15 residues long. V shed 0 bases and J shed 1 base, with 9 bases lying between them. From germline, CDR1 is LNHNV and CDR2 YYDKDF (reference sequence). The CDR3 DNA reads as TGTGCCACCAGCAGAGATTGGCAGGGGAACACTGAAGCTTTCTTT. Encoded protein: CATSRDWQGNTEAFF.

This chain uses TRBV20-1 with TRBJ2-3, with D perhaps matching TRBD2 (5 bases). This CDR3 spans 13 amino acids. V was shortened by 6 bases and J by 5 bases, with 15 bases between the two germline ends. CDR1 and CDR2 (germline): DFQATT, SNEGSKA (reference sequence). CDR3 bases: TGCAGTGCCCGTCCGGGGAGTGAAGATACGCAGTATTTT. This translates into CSARPGSEDTQYF.

This clonotype was counted many times. The chain carries TRBV7-8 and TRBJ1-4, with D uncertain. CDR3 length equals 14 residues. Per germline, CDR1 SGHVS and CDR2 FQNEAQ. The V gene lost 5 bases and the J gene lost 12 bases, with 19 bases spanning the gap. The CDR3: CASSPGPDGWELFF. CDR3 DNA sequence: TGTGCCAGCAGCCCCGGTCCCGACGGTTGGGAACTGTTTTTT.

This clonotype was picked up a small number of times. The J gene is TRBJ2-3, the V gene TRBV7-2; the D call may be TRBD1 or TRBD2 (6 bases each). The germline V gene has CDR1 SGHTA and CDR2 FQGNSA. CDR3 size: 15 residues. V dropped 1 base and J dropped 5 bases, with 13 bases sitting between them. The CDR3 sequence: CASSLEGGRGDTQYF. The CDR3 coding sequence is TGTGCCAGCAGCTTAGAAGGGGGGCGGGGAGATACGCAGTATTTT.

V gene TRBV4-2 combines with J gene TRBJ1-6; D might be TRBD1 (6 bases). V was trimmed by 0 bases and J by 8 bases, leaving 11 bases between them. The CDR3 is 15 amino acids. Germline loops: CDR1 LGHNA, CDR2 YNFKEQ. This CDR3 is CASSQEAGADSPLHF. CDR3 nucleotide sequence: TGTGCCAGCAGCCAAGAGGCAGGGGCAGATTCACCCCTCCACTTT.

A few counts support this clonotype. The V gene is TRBV6-1, the J gene TRBJ2-1; D possibly corresponds to TRBD2 (6 bases). V was trimmed by 11 bases and J by 6 bases, leaving 14 bases between them. Germline V CDR1 and CDR2: MNHNS, SASEGT. The CDR3 covers 12 residues. The CDR3: CAGGPGGNEQFF. CDR3 sequence (DNA): TGTGCCGGGGGACCCGGGGGCAATGAGCAGTTCTTC.

This clonotype was seen a handful of times. This chain uses TRBV20-1 with TRBJ1-6, with D perhaps TRBD1 (6 bases). Between the trimmed V and J ends, which lost 6 bases and 6 bases, there was a span of 21 bases. Germline CDR1 reads DFQATT; CDR2 reads SNEGSKA (reference sequence). CDR3 length: 16 amino acids. CDR3 DNA sequence: TGCAGTGCCCCTATACAGGGATCCAGTTCTAATTCACCCCTCCACTTT. It specifies CSAPIQGSSSNSPLHF.

The chain joins TRBV19 to TRBJ2-3; 10 nucleotides align to TRBD2. Germline CDR1 and CDR2: LNHDA and SQIVND (reference sequence). Unmatched junction bases numbered 7, after V lost 3 bases and J lost 1 base. This CDR3 is 17 amino acids long. CDR3 residues: CASSIPFLAGGTDTQYF. CDR3 nucleotides: TGTGCCAGTAGTATTCCCTTTCTAGCGGGAGGCACAGATACGCAGTATTTT.